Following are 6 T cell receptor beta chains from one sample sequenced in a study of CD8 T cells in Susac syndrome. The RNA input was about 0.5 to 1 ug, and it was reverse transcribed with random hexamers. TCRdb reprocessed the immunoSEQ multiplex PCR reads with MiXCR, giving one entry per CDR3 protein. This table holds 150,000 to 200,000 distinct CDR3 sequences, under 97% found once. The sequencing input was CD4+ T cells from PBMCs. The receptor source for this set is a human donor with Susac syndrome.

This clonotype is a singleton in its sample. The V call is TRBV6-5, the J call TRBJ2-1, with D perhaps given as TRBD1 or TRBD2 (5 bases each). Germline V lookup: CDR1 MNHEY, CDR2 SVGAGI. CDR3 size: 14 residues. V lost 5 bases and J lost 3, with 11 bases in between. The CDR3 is CASSPGTLYNEQFF. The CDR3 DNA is TGTGCCAGCAGTCCTGGGACCCTCTACAATGAGCAGTTCTTC.

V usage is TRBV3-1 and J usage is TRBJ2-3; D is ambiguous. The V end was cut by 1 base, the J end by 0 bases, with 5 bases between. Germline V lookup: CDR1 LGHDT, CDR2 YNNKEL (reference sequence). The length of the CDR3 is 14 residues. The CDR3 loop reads CASSQVISTDTQYF. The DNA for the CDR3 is TGTGCCAGCAGCCAAGTAATAAGCACAGATACGCAGTATTTT.

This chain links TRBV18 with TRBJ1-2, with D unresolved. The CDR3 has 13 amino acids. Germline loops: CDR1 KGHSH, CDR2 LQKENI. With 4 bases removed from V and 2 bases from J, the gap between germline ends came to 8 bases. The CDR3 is CASSLRVNYGYTF. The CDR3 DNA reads TGTGCCAGCTCACTGAGGGTCAACTATGGCTACACCTTC.

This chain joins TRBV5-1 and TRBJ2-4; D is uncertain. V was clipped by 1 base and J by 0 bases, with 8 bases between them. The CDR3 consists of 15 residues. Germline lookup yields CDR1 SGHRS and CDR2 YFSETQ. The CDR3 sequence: CASSLNTEAKNIQYF. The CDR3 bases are TGCGCCAGCAGCTTGAATACAGAAGCCAAAAACATTCAGTACTTC.

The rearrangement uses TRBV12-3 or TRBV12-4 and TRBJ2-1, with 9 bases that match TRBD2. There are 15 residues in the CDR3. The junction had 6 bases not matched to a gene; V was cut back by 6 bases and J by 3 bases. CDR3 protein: CASSVRGGGYNEQFF. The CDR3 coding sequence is TGTGCCAGCAGCGTGCGGGGGGGCGGCTACAATGAGCAGTTCTTC.

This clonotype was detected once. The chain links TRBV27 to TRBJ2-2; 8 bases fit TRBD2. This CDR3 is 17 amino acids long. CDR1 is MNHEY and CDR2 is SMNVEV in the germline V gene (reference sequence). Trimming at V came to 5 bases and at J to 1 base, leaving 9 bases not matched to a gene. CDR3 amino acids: CASSQRGTQLNTGELFF. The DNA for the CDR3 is TGTGCCAGCAGTCAGCGGGGGACCCAACTGAACACCGGGGAGCTGTTTTTT.